This record looks at one T cell receptor (beta chain) sequence and its context. Its antigen is not known. This record belongs to a study of T cells in localized non-small cell lung cancer. Study conclusions and caveats: In the blood, greater T cell density corresponded to longer overall survival. Compared with tumor, uninvolved adjacent lung displayed greater T cell clonality, ranking highest overall. Adjacent lung was found to contain a median roughly 58 of the top 100 tumor clones.

The data were produced by immunoSEQ multiplex PCR, yet TCRdb's version contains in-frame clones alone and is incomplete. The top ten clones hold around 2.9% of a sample with around 8,000 clones, approximately 94% of them seen once. The CDR3 spans 14 residues. Germline V gene sequence: CDR1 MNHNS, CDR2 SASEGT. V lost 5 bases to trimming and J lost 8 bases; unmatched junction nucleotides: 7. This chain uses TRBV6-1 with TRBJ2-1; 9 bases are shared with TRBD1. This receptor was taken from a woman aged 40 to 75 with stage I lung adenocarcinoma. Source: peripheral blood, taken before any cancer treatment. CDR3 sequence (DNA): TGTGCCAGCAGTACCCGGGACAGGGTCTATGAGCAGTTCTTC. This codes for CASSTRDRVYEQFF.